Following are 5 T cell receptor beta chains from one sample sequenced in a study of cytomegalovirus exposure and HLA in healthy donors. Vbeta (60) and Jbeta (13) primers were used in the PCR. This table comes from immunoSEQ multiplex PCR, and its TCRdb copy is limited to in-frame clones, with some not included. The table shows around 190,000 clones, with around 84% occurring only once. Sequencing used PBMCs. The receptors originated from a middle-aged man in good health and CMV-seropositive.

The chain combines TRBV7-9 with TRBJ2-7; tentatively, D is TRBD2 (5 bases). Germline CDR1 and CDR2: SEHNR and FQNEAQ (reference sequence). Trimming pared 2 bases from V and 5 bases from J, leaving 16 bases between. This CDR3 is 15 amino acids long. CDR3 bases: TGTGCCAGCAGCTTATTATCGGGGATCGCACACGAGCAGTACTTC. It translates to CASSLLSGIAHEQYF.

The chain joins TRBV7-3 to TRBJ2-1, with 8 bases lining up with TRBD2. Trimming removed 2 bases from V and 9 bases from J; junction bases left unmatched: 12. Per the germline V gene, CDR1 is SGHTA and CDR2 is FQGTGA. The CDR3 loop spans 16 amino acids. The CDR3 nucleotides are TGTGCCAGCAGCTTAGGTGCGGGGGGCCCTTCATTTGAGCAGTTCTTC. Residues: CASSLGAGGPSFEQFF.

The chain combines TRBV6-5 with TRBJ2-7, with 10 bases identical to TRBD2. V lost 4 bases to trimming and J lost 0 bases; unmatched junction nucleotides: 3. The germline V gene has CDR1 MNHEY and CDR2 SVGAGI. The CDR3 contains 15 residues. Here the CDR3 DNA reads TGTGCCAGCAGTTCATGGACTAGCGGCTCCTACGAGCAGTACTTC. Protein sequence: CASSSWTSGSYEQYF.

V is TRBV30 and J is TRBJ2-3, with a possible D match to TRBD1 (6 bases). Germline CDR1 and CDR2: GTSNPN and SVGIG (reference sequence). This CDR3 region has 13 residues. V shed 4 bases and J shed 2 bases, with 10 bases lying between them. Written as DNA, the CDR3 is TGTGCCTGGAACAGGGAGATCACAGATACGCAGTATTTT. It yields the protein CAWNREITDTQYF.

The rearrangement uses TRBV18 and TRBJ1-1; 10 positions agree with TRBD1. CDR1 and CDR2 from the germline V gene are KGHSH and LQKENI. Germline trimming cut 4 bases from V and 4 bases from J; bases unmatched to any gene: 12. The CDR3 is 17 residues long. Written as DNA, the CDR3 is TGTGCCAGCTCACAAACGACGACAGGGGGCGTTGGCACTGAAGCTTTCTTT. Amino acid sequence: CASSQTTTGGVGTEAFF.